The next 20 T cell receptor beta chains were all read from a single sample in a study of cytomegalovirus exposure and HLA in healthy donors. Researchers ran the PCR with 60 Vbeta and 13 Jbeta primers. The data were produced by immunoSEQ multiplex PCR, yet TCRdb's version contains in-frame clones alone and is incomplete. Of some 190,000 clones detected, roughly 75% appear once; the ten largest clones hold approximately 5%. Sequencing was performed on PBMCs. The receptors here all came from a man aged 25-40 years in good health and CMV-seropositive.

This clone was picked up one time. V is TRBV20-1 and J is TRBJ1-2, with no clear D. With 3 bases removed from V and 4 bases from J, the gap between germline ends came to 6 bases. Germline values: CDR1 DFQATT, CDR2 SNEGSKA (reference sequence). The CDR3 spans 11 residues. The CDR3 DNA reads TGCAGTGCTAGGCGAGGCTATGGCTACACCTTC. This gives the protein CSARRGYGYTF.

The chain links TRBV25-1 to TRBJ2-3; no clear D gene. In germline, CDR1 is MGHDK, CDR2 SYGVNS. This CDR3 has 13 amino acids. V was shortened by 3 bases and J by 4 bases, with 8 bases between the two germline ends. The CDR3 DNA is TGTGCCAGCAGTGACGGAGTATCAGATACGCAGTATTTT. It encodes CASSDGVSDTQYF.

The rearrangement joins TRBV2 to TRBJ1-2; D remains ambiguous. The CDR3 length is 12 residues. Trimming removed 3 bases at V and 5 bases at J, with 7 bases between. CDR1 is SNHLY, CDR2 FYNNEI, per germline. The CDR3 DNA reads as TGTGCCAGCAGTGAGGGGAGGTATGGCTACACCTTC. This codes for CASSEGRYGYTF. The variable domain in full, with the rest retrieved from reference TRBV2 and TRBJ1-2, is EPEVTQTPSHQVTQMGQEVILRCVPISNHLYFYWYRQILGQKVEFLVSFYNNEISEKSEIFDDQFSVERPDGSNFTLKIRSTKLEDSAMYFCASSEGRYGYTFGSGTRLTVV.

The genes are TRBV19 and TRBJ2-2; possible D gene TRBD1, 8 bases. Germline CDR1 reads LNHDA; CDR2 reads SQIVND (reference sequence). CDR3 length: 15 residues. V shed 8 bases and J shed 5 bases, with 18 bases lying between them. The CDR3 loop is CASRTGGEWTGELFF. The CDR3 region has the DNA TGTGCCAGTCGCACAGGGGGGGAGTGGACCGGGGAGCTGTTTTTT.

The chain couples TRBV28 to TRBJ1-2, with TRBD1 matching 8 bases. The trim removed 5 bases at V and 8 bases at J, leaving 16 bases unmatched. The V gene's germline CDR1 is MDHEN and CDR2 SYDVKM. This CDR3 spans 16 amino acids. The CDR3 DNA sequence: TGTGCCAGCAGTAATCCTACAGGGGGATGGATCGAGGGCTACACCTTC. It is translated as CASSNPTGGWIEGYTF.

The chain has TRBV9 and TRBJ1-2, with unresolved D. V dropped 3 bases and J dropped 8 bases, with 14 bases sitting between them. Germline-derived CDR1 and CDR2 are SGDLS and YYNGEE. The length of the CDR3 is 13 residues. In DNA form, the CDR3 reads TGTGCCAGCAGCGAGGGAGCTCTGATGGGCTACACCTTC. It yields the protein CASSEGALMGYTF.

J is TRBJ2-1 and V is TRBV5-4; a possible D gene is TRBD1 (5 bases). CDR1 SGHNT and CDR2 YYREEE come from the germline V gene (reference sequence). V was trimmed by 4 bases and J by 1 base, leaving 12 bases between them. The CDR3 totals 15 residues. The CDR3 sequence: CASSLDSASYNEQFF. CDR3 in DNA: TGTGCCAGCAGCCTCGACAGCGCTTCCTACAATGAGCAGTTCTTC. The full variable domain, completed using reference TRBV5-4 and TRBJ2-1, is ETGVTQSPTHLIKTRGQQVTLRCSSQSGHNTVSWYQQALGQGPQFIFQYYREEENGRGNFPPRFSGLQFPNYSSELNVNALELDDSALYLCASSLDSASYNEQFFGPGTRLTVL.

This chain's CDR3 is CAWSPFTRSGELFF. Here the CDR3 DNA reads TGTGCCTGGAGTCCATTCACTAGGTCCGGGGAGCTGTTTTTT. The chain carries TRBV30 and TRBJ2-2; weak D call: TRBD2 (5 bases). The length of the CDR3 is 14 residues. V was trimmed by 2 bases and J by 6 bases, leaving 13 bases between them. The germline gives CDR1 GTSNPN, CDR2 SVGIG (reference sequence).

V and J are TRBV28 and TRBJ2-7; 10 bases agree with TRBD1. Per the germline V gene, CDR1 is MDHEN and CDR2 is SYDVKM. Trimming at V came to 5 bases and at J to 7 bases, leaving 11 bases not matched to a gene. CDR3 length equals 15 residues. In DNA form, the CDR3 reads TGTGCCAGCAGTCCGCCCCCCTTGGACAGGGGGGAGCAGTACTTC. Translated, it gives CASSPPPLDRGEQYF.

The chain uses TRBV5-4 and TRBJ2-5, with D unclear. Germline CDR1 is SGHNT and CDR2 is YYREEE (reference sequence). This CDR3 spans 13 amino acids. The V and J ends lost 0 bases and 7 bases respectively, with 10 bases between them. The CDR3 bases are TGTGCCAGCAGCTTGGACCGAGGCAGGACCCAGTACTTC. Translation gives CASSLDRGRTQYF.

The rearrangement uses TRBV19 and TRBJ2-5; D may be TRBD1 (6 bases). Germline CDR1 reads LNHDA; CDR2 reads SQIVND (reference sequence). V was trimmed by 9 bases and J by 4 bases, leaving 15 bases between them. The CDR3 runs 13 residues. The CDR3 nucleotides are TGTGCCAGCCAGACAGGTATCGGAGAGACCCAGTACTTC. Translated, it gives CASQTGIGETQYF.

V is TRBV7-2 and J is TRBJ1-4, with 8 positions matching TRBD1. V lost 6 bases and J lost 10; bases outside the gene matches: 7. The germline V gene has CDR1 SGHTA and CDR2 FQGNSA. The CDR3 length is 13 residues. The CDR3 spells CASRDPGTGKLFF. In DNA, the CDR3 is TGTGCCAGCAGAGATCCCGGGACAGGAAAACTGTTTTTT.

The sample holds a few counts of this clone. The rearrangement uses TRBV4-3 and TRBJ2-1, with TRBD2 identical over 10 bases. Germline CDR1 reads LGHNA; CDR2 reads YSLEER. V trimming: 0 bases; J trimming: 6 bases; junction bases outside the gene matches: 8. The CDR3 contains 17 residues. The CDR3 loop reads CASSQEIASGGVNEQFF. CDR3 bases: TGCGCCAGCAGCCAAGAAATCGCAAGCGGGGGGGTCAATGAGCAGTTCTTC.

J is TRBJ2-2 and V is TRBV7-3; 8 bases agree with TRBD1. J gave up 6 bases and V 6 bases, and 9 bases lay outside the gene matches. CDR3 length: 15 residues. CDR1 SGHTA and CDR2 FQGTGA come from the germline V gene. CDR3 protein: CASSQGTGWPGELFF. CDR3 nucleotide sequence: TGTGCCAGCAGTCAGGGGACAGGCTGGCCCGGGGAGCTGTTTTTT.

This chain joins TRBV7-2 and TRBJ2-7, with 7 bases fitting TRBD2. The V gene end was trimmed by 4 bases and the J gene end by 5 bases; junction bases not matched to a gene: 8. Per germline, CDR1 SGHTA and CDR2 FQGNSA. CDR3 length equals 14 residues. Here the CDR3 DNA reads TGTGCCAGCAGCTCCGGACTAGTTGTCGACGAGCAGTACTTC. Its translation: CASSSGLVVDEQYF.

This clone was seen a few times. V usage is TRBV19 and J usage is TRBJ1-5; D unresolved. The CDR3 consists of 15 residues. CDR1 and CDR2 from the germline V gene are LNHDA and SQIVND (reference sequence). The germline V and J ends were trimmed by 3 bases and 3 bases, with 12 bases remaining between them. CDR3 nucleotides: TGTGCCAGTAGTATTGGCCGGGAGCACAATCAGCCCCAGCATTTT. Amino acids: CASSIGREHNQPQHF. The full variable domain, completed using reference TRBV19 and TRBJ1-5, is DGGITQSPKYLFRKEGQNVTLSCEQNLNHDAMYWYRQDPGQGLRLIYYSQIVNDFQKGDIAEGYSVSREKKESFPLTVTSAQKNPTAFYLCASSIGREHNQPQHFGDGTRLSIL.

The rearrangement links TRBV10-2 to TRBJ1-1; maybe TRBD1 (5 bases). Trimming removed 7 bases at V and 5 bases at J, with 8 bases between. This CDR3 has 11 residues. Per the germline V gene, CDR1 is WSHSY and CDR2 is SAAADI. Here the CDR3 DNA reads TGCGCCAGCACCGCAGGGACTGAAGCTTTCTTT. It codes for CASTAGTEAFF.

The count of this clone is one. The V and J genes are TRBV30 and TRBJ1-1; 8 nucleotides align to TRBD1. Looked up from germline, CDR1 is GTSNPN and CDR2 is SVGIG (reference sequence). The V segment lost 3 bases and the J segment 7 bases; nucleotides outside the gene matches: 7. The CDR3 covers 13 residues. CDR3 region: CAWRRTGLGEAFF. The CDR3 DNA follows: TGTGCCTGGAGGAGGACAGGGTTGGGTGAAGCTTTCTTT.

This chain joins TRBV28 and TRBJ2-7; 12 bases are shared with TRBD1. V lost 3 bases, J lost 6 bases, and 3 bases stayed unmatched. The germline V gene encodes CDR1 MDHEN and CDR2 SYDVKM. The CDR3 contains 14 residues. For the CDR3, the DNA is TGTGCCAGCAGTTTGGGGACAGGGGGCCCCGAGCAGTACTTC. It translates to CASSLGTGGPEQYF.

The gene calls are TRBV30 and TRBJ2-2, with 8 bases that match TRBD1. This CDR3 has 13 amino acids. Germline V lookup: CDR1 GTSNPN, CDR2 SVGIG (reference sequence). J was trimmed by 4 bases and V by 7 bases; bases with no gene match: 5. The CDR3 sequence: CAYADRATGELFF. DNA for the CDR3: TGTGCCTACGCGGACAGGGCCACCGGGGAGCTGTTTTTT.